This entry is about one TCR beta chain. The CDR3 spans 13 residues. Germline CDR1 reads DFQATT; CDR2 reads SNEGSKA (reference sequence). The V end was cut by 4 bases, the J end by 5 bases, with 15 bases between. These data originate in a study of identical twins. A single record per CDR3 protein comes from TCRdb applying MiXCR to the 5' RACE reads. The table records a few hundred thousand distinct CDR3 sequences, approximately 10% of them present only once. The clonotype was recovered from a woman aged 50 to 60 in good health. The sequenced sample was naive T cells sorted from blood. The rearrangement uses TRBV20-1 and TRBJ2-7; the D call may be TRBD1 or TRBD2 (5 bases each). CDR3 sequence: CSATGPLRNEQYF. In nucleotides, the CDR3 is TGCAGTGCTACGGGACCACTCAGGAACGAGCAGTACTTC.